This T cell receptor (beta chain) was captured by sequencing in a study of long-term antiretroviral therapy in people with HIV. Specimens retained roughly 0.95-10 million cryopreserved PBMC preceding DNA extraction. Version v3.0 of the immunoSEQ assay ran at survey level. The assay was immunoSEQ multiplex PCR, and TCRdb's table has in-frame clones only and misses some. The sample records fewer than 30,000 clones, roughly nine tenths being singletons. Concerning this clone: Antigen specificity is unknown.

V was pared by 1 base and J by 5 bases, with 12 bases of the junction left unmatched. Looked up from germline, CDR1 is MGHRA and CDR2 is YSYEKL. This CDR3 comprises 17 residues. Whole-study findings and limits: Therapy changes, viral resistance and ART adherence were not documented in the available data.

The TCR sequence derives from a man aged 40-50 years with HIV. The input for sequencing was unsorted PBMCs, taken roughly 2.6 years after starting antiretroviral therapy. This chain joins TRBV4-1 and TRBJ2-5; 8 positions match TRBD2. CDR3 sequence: CASSQGTLAGRGETQYF. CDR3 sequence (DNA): TGCGCCAGCAGCCAAGGGACGCTAGCGGGCCGCGGGGAGACCCAGTACTTC.